A single sample is the source of the 20 T cell receptor beta chains below, sequenced in a study of CD8 T cells in Susac syndrome. A quantity of roughly 0.5 to 1 ug RNA underwent reverse transcription using random hexamers. MiXCR, applied by TCRdb to the immunoSEQ multiplex PCR reads, yields one record per CDR3 protein. The sample holds 150,000 to 200,000 distinct CDR3 sequences, approximately 95% seen once. Sequenced input: CD4+ T cells from PBMCs. These receptors originate from a human donor with Susac syndrome.

The chain joins TRBV23-1 to TRBJ2-5, with TRBD1 identical over 9 bases. TRBV23-1 has ORF status, its function being uncertain. The V and J ends lost 4 bases and 4 bases, in that order; junction bases with no gene match: 10. This CDR3 spans 16 amino acids. The CDR3 region is CASSRDRDRDRETQYF. Here the CDR3 DNA reads TGCGCCAGCAGTCGAGACCGGGACAGGGACAGAGAGACCCAGTACTTC.

The rearrangement links TRBV9 to TRBJ2-7, with D possibly matching TRBD1 (6 bases). V lost 4 bases to trimming and J lost 4 bases, with 12 bases between them. Germline V CDR1 and CDR2: SGDLS, YYNGEE. This CDR3 comprises 13 residues. In nucleotides, the CDR3 is TGTGCCAGCAGCTTCCGGGGACAATACGAGCAGTACGTC. Protein product: CASSFRGQYEQYV.

The chain joins TRBV28 to TRBJ1-2, with 9 bases lining up with TRBD1. V was clipped by 7 bases and J by 6 bases; unmatched bases: 6. The CDR3 is made up of 13 amino acids. Germline assignment: CDR1 MDHEN and CDR2 SYDVKM. CDR3 residues: CASTMGQGDGYTF. The CDR3 region has the DNA TGTGCCAGCACCATGGGACAGGGTGATGGCTACACCTTC.

This clonotype was seen only once. The genes are TRBV19 and TRBJ2-2; TRBD2 is a possible D gene (5 bases). This CDR3 has 14 amino acids. Germline assignment: CDR1 LNHDA and CDR2 SQIVND (reference sequence). Trimming removed 1 base at V and 6 bases at J, with 9 bases between. The CDR3: CASSIVPGAGELFF. The CDR3 bases are TGTGCCAGTAGTATAGTCCCCGGGGCCGGGGAGCTGTTTTTT.

The gene calls are TRBV19 and TRBJ2-2; TRBD2 is a possible D gene (5 bases). Germline loops: CDR1 LNHDA, CDR2 SQIVND (reference sequence). CDR3 length: 15 amino acids. V gave up 5 bases and J gave up 0 bases, with 10 bases separating them. The CDR3 DNA follows: TGTGCCAGTAGTGGAGGAACTACGAACACCGGGGAGCTGTTTTTT. It yields the protein CASSGGTTNTGELFF.

This clonotype has only one observation. V and J are TRBV5-1 and TRBJ2-7, with a possible D match to TRBD2 (6 bases). This CDR3 spans 14 amino acids. V lost 3 bases to trimming and J lost 6 bases, with 16 bases between them. CDR1 SGHRS and CDR2 YFSETQ come from the germline V gene. The CDR3 nucleotides read TGCGCCAGCAGCTCTACGGAGGGAAGGGGCGAGCAGTACTTC. It codes for CASSSTEGRGEQYF.

The V and J genes are TRBV29-1 and TRBJ2-2, with D possibly matching TRBD2 (6 bases). V was cut by 3 bases and J by 1 base, with 6 bases left in between. Germline V gives CDR1 SQVTM, CDR2 ANQGSEA. The CDR3 runs 13 residues. CDR3 sequence reads: CSVDGGNTGELFF. The CDR3 DNA is TGCAGCGTTGACGGGGGGAACACCGGGGAGCTGTTTTTT.

The chain carries TRBV14 and TRBJ2-1; TRBD1 matches at 7 bases. CDR3 length equals 17 residues. Germline lookup yields CDR1 SGHDN and CDR2 FVKESK. The V gene end was trimmed by 0 bases and the J gene end by 6 bases; junction bases not matched to a gene: 11. In DNA form, the CDR3 reads TGTGCCAGCAGCCAAGATCTTGAGGGACAGATCCGCAATGAGCAGTTCTTC. This translates into CASSQDLEGQIRNEQFF.

The gene calls are TRBV3-1 and TRBJ2-3; perhaps D is TRBD1 or TRBD2 (5 bases each). The germline CDR1 and CDR2 sequences are LGHDT and YNNKEL (reference sequence). V was trimmed by 2 bases and J by 4 bases, leaving 13 bases between them. The CDR3 contains 15 residues. In nucleotides, the CDR3 is TGTGCCAGCAGCCAAACGGGGAAAGGGGCAGATACGCAGTATTTT. It translates to CASSQTGKGADTQYF.

The chain combines TRBV20-1 with TRBJ2-1, with D possibly matching TRBD1 (6 bases). The CDR3 has 12 amino acids. Germline lookup yields CDR1 DFQATT and CDR2 SNEGSKA (reference sequence). The V end was cut by 5 bases, the J end by 8 bases, with 13 bases between. The CDR3 nucleotides read TGCAGTGCTCATACAGGGATCGATGAGCAGTTCTTC. Amino acids: CSAHTGIDEQFF.

The genes are TRBV7-2 and TRBJ2-1; 10 nucleotides match TRBD2. Germline assignment: CDR1 SGHTA and CDR2 FQGNSA. Trimming cost V 5 bases and J 2 bases; bases outside gene matches: 6. CDR3 size: 16 residues. This chain's CDR3 is CASSPGTSAAYNEQFF. The CDR3 DNA sequence: TGTGCCAGCAGCCCCGGGACTAGCGCAGCCTACAATGAGCAGTTCTTC.

The CDR3 DNA reads as TGTGCCTGGAGCAAAAACAGGGGACCTGGAAACACCATATATTTT. It encodes CAWSKNRGPGNTIYF. The chain recombines TRBV30 with TRBJ1-3; 7 nucleotides match TRBD1. The trim removed 3 bases at V and 2 bases at J, leaving 7 bases unmatched. Germline CDR1 and CDR2: GTSNPN and SVGIG (reference sequence). The length of the CDR3 is 15 residues.

The rearrangement links TRBV20-1 to TRBJ1-6; D perhaps matches TRBD1 (6 bases). Deletions cut 1 base from V and 15 bases from J, with 13 bases between. CDR3 length equals 12 residues. Germline V CDR1 and CDR2: DFQATT, SNEGSKA (reference sequence). CDR3 residues: CSARAQGQILHF. The DNA for the CDR3 is TGCAGTGCTAGAGCCCAGGGGCAGATCCTCCACTTT.

The chain is built from TRBV27 and TRBJ1-2; no firm D call. Germline V gene sequence: CDR1 MNHEY, CDR2 SMNVEV (reference sequence). Trimming pared 3 bases from V and 9 bases from J, leaving 14 bases between. CDR3 length: 13 residues. The CDR3 loop is CASSFQEEGSYTF. The CDR3 nucleotides read TGTGCCAGCAGTTTTCAAGAGGAGGGAAGCTACACCTTC.

This chain links TRBV20-1 with TRBJ1-5; D is unclear. The CDR3 contains 13 residues. Germline CDR1 DFQATT, CDR2 SNEGSKA (reference sequence). V was shortened by 3 bases and J by 0 bases, with 6 bases between the two germline ends. The DNA of the CDR3 is TGCAGTGCTAGCAGGCTTAGCAATCAGCCCCAGCATTTT. Translating gives CSASRLSNQPQHF.

The J gene is TRBJ1-6, the V gene TRBV7-9; no firm D call. This CDR3 has 14 amino acids. Germline CDR1 is SEHNR and CDR2 is FQNEAQ (reference sequence). V lost 6 bases and J 7 bases, leaving 13 bases between the germline ends. The CDR3 is CASRHSRKNSPLHF. In DNA form, the CDR3 reads TGTGCCAGCAGACACAGCAGGAAAAATTCACCCCTCCACTTT.

V usage is TRBV10-3 and J usage is TRBJ2-1; 7 bases are shared with TRBD2. CDR1 is ENHRY, CDR2 SYGVKD, per germline. The trim removed 10 bases at V and 6 bases at J, leaving 15 bases unmatched. This CDR3 region has 15 residues. The CDR3 sequence is CATSLGGGPGNEQFF. In nucleotides, the CDR3 is TGTGCCACCTCTCTTGGGGGAGGGCCTGGCAATGAGCAGTTCTTC.

This clonotype was observed a single time. The chain employs TRBV20-1 and TRBJ2-1; possibly TRBD1 or TRBD2 for D (6 bases each). The CDR3 contains 14 residues. Germline loops: CDR1 DFQATT, CDR2 SNEGSKA (reference sequence). Trimming took off 6 bases at V and 0 bases at J, with 12 bases between the two ends. The CDR3 loop is CSARRGDSYNEQFF. CDR3 sequence (DNA): TGCAGTGCCAGGAGGGGGGACTCCTACAATGAGCAGTTCTTC.

The chain has TRBV6-6 and TRBJ1-4; TRBD1 aligns across 8 bases. CDR1 and CDR2 from the germline V gene are MNHNY and SVGAGI (reference sequence). The CDR3 is 13 amino acids. V lost 6 bases to trimming and J lost 8 bases; unmatched junction nucleotides: 5. The CDR3 nucleotides read TGTGCCAGCAGGGAACAGGGGGTAGAAAAACTGTTTTTT. Amino acids: CASREQGVEKLFF.

CDR3 in DNA: TGTGCCTGGAGTTCACAGGGTCGCCAGCCCCAGCATTTT. The encoded protein is CAWSSQGRQPQHF. This chain connects TRBV30 to TRBJ1-5; TRBD1 is a possible D gene (6 bases). Trimming stripped 2 bases from V and 7 bases from J, with 12 bases between. This CDR3 is built from 13 residues. The germline CDR1 and CDR2 sequences are GTSNPN and SVGIG (reference sequence).